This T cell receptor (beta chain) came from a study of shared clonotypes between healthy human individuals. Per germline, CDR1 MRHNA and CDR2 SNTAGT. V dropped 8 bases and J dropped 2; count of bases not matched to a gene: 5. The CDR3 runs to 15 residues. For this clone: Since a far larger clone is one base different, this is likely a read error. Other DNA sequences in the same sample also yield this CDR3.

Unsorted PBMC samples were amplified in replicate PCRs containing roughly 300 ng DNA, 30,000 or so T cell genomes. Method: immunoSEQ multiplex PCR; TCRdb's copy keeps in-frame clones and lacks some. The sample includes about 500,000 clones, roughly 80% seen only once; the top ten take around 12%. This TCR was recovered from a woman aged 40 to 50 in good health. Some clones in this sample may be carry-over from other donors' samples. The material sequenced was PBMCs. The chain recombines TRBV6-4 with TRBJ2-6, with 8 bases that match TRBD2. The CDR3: CASAAGAAGANVLTF. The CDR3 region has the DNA TGTGCCAGCGCAGCGGGAGCCGCTGGGGCCAACGTCCTGACTTTC.